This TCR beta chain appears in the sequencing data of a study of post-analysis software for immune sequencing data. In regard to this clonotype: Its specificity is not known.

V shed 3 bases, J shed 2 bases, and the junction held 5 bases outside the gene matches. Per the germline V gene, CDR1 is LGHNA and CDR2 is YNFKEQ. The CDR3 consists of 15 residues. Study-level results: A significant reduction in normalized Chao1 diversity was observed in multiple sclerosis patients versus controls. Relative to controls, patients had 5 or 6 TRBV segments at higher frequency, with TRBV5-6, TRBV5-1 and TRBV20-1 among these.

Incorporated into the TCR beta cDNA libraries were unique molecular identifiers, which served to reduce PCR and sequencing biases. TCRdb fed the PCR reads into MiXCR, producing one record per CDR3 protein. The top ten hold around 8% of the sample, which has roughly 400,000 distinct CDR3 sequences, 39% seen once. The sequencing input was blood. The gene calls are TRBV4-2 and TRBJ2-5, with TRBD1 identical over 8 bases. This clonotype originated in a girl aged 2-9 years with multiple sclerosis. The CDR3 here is CASSHRQGRQETQYF. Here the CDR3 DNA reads TGTGCCAGCAGCCATCGACAGGGGCGACAAGAGACCCAGTACTTC.